This TCR beta chain is from a study of control samples from healthy donors and cancer patients. In the case of this clone: This may arise from a read error, as a much more abundant clone is one base away.

With 4 bases removed from V and 5 bases from J, the gap between germline ends came to 0 bases. The germline V gene has CDR1 SGDLS and CDR2 YYNGEE. The CDR3 is made up of 9 amino acids. TCRdb's table, derived via immunoSEQ multiplex PCR, lists solely in-frame clones and lacks some. The sample has about 170,000 clones, 85% to 95% seen once. The TCR was taken from a woman under 30 in good health. Input material: blood. The chain carries TRBV9 and TRBJ1-2; no firm D call. CDR3 DNA: TGTGCCAGCAGCTATGGCTACACCTTC. Amino acids: CASSYGYTF.